Each of the 26 T cell receptor beta chains below was sequenced from the same sample in a study of molecular identifiers for immune sequencing clone quantification listed by TCRdb under 2018. Library preparation was by PCR. The instrument given in TCRdb is NextSeq 500. TCRdb trimmed public reads at Q25 via fastp, called clones via MiXCR and kept in-frame beta chains. Identical CDR3 proteins give one entry, which carries the most common genes and DNA. The sample table contains over 550,000 distinct CDR3 sequences; only one count was recorded for about 25% of them. The top ten clones comprise about 0.8% of the sample. Material: naive CD8+ T cells from blood, with Jurkat cell RNA spiked in. The sample's cell subset or site label, in plain terms: FACS-sorted CD8+CD4-CCR7+CD45RA+ naive T cells. The source is a human donor in good health. Some libraries in this study had Jurkat cell RNA spiked in.

This chain uses TRBV19 with TRBJ2-2; possible D gene TRBD1, 6 bases. The CDR3 has 18 amino acids. The germline V and J ends were trimmed by 4 bases and 4 bases, with 22 bases remaining between them. Germline V gene data show CDR1 as LNHDA and CDR2 as SQIVND (reference sequence). The CDR3 DNA reads TGTGCCAGTAGTACTTGGGACACCCGGTTGTCTAGCACCGGGGAGCTGTTTTTT. This encodes CASSTWDTRLSSTGELFF.

This clonotype was detected ten times or more. The chain employs TRBV6-2 or TRBV6-3 and TRBJ1-5; D call uncertain. CDR1 and CDR2 (germline): MNHEY, SVGEGT. There are 11 residues in the CDR3. V was shortened by 6 bases and J by 9 bases, with 9 bases between the two germline ends. CDR3 loop: CASSTLGPQHF. CDR3 bases: TGTGCCAGCAGCACATTAGGGCCCCAGCATTTT.

This clonotype has ten or more counts. The rearrangement links TRBV7-2 to TRBJ2-7; D may be TRBD1 or TRBD2 (5 bases each). Germline assignment: CDR1 SGHTA and CDR2 FQGNSA. Trimming removed 5 bases at V and 5 bases at J, with 19 bases between. CDR3 length: 15 residues. The CDR3 DNA sequence: TGTGCCAGCAGCCCGTATTGGGCAGGGACCCACGAGCAGTACTTC. It translates to CASSPYWAGTHEQYF.

This clonotype came up many times. The chain has TRBV5-5 and TRBJ2-3, with 8 bases lining up with TRBD1. Germline V gene lookup returns CDR1 SGHKS and CDR2 YYEKEE (reference sequence). The CDR3 consists of 16 residues. The ends lost 4 bases at V and 5 bases at J; junction bases unmatched: 12. DNA for the CDR3: TGTGCCAGCAGCCTGTGGGACAGGCCCCGAGGAGATACGCAGTATTTT. It specifies CASSLWDRPRGDTQYF.

Notes on this clonotype: The germline gene is not matched at one end of the junction; a read error may be the cause. The rearrangement joins TRBV3-1 to TRBJ2-3; 12 bases are shared with TRBD2. This CDR3 has 17 residues. The germline CDR1 and CDR2 sequences are LGHDT and YNNKEL (reference sequence). The CDR3 spells CASSHLGLAGNTGTQYF. CDR3 coding DNA: TGTGCCAGCAGCCATCTAGGACTAGCGGGAAACACAGGTACGCAGTATTTT.

This clonotype was detected only a few times. The chain recombines TRBV2 with TRBJ2-1; 9 nucleotides line up with TRBD2. This CDR3 has 14 residues. Germline V gives CDR1 SNHLY, CDR2 FYNNEI. Germline trimming cut 5 bases from V and 7 bases from J; bases unmatched to any gene: 6. The CDR3 region is CASSPGLAPNEQFF. CDR3 nucleotides: TGTGCCAGCAGTCCGGGACTAGCACCGAATGAGCAGTTCTTC.

In this sample, this clonotype turned up once. A much larger clone lies a single base off, so this may be a read error. J is TRBJ2-2 and V is TRBV6-5; D ambiguous. This CDR3 has 13 residues. The germline CDR1 and CDR2 sequences are MNHEY and SVGAGI. CDR3 region: CAGSLRSTGELFF. Here the CDR3 DNA reads TGTGCCGGCAGTCTACGCTCCACCGGGGAGCTGTTTTTT.

Regarding this clonotype: A read error may be the cause here, since a much bigger clone is one base away. The chain employs TRBV9 and TRBJ2-2; weak D call: TRBD1 (5 bases). Germline values: CDR1 SGDLS, CDR2 YYNGEE. CDR3 length: 16 amino acids. Trimming removed 0 bases from V and 4 bases from J, with 13 bases in between. The CDR3 sequence: CASSVVARVATGELFF. CDR3 coding DNA: TGTGCCAGCAGCGTAGTGGCCAGGGTGGCCACCGGGGAGCTGTTTTTT. Full variable domain (outside the CDR3, taken from reference TRBV9 and TRBJ2-2): DSGVTQTPKHLITATGQRVTLRCSPRSGDLSVYWYQQSLDQGLQFLIQYYNGEERAKGNILERFSAQQFPDLHSELNLSSLELGDSALYFCASSVVARVATGELFFGEGSRLTVL.

This chain connects TRBV28 to TRBJ1-2, with D unresolved. The germline V gene has CDR1 MDHEN and CDR2 SYDVKM. The CDR3 sequence is 12 residues long. The germline V and J ends were trimmed by 6 bases and 4 bases, with 9 bases remaining between them. CDR3 sequence reads: CASSLTFYGYTF. CDR3 nucleotides: TGTGCCAGCAGCCTAACCTTCTATGGCTACACCTTC.

The chain employs TRBV5-6 and TRBJ2-3, with D tentatively TRBD2 (7 bases). Germline-derived CDR1 and CDR2 are SGHDT and YYEEEE. Trimming took 3 bases from V and 5 from J, leaving 19 bases between them. The CDR3 sequence is 16 residues long. Here the CDR3 DNA reads TGTGCCAGCAGCTCCCGGCTAGGGGGGGTGAGAGATACGCAGTATTTT. Residues: CASSSRLGGVRDTQYF.

The gene calls are TRBV19 and TRBJ2-7, with 7 nucleotides matching TRBD1. This CDR3 spans 14 amino acids. J gave up 1 base and V 3 bases, and 3 bases lay outside the gene matches. The germline gives CDR1 LNHDA, CDR2 SQIVND (reference sequence). The CDR3 loop is CASSMSGQSYEQYF. CDR3 coding DNA: TGTGCCAGTAGTATGTCGGGACAGTCCTACGAGCAGTACTTC.

Remarks on this clonotype: This CDR3 fails to terminate in the conserved phenylalanine or tryptophan, so it likely reflects a read error. J is TRBJ2-7 and V is TRBV4-3; tentatively, D is TRBD1 (5 bases). This CDR3 has 18 amino acids. Germline CDR1 LGHNA, CDR2 YSLEER. V was pared by 0 bases and J by 2 bases, with 20 bases between. The CDR3 nucleotides are TGCGCCAGCAGCCAAGATAGATCCCTCCCAGGGCGTCCCTACGAGCAGTACTTA. It codes for CASSQDRSLPGRPYEQYL.

On this clonotype itself: A much larger clone lies a single base off, so this may be a read error. The rearrangement joins TRBV5-6 to TRBJ1-1; D unresolved. V was pared by 0 bases and J by 4 bases, with 10 bases between. Germline V gene sequence: CDR1 SGHDT, CDR2 YYEEEE. The CDR3 loop spans 14 amino acids. CDR3 protein: CASSLVRPGTEAFF. CDR3 sequence (DNA): TGTGCCAGCAGCTTGGTGAGGCCGGGCACTGAAGCTTTCTTT.

Points on this clonotype: A much more abundant neighbour one base away suggests this may be a read error. The chain carries TRBV12-3 or TRBV12-4 and TRBJ1-1; D might be TRBD1 (5 bases). This CDR3 is 15 amino acids long. Trimming shortened V by 5 bases and J by 4 bases, and 17 bases separated the two germline ends. The CDR3 DNA follows: TGTGCCAGCAGTCCATCCGGGGCTATGAGCACTGAAGCTTTCTTT. This translates into CASSPSGAMSTEAFF.

This chain uses TRBV3-1 with TRBJ2-7; no definite D call. With 7 bases removed from V and 0 bases from J, the gap between germline ends came to 13 bases. This CDR3 comprises 14 residues. Per germline, CDR1 LGHDT and CDR2 YNNKEL (reference sequence). CDR3 loop: CASTVGLGSYEQYF. CDR3 sequence (DNA): TGTGCCAGCACCGTGGGCCTTGGCTCCTACGAGCAGTACTTC.

This clonotype was counted at least ten times. The genes are TRBV6-1 and TRBJ1-4; 8 bases are shared with TRBD1. V trimming: 10 bases; J trimming: 5 bases; junction bases outside the gene matches: 6. The V gene's germline CDR1 is MNHNS and CDR2 SASEGT. This CDR3 has 13 amino acids. CDR3 nucleotides: TGTGCCATCACCGGGACAGGAAATGAAAAACTGTTTTTT. It is translated as CAITGTGNEKLFF.

Concerning this clonotype: This clone may be a read error of a much larger clone one base away. The chain employs TRBV20-1 and TRBJ2-7; D is perhaps TRBD2 (6 bases). The CDR3 totals 13 residues. Between the trimmed V and J ends, which lost 4 bases and 7 bases, there was a span of 17 bases. Germline lookup yields CDR1 DFQATT and CDR2 SNEGSKA (reference sequence). CDR3 sequence: CSATLSGTGEQYF. The CDR3 DNA follows: TGCAGTGCTACCCTTAGCGGAACCGGGGAGCAGTACTTC.

The J gene is TRBJ2-2, the V gene TRBV5-4, with a weak D call TRBD2 (8 bases). Germline CDR1 is SGHNT and CDR2 is YYREEE (reference sequence). Trimming left V 4 bases short and J 0 bases short, with 22 bases between. This CDR3 contains 19 residues. CDR3 sequence: CASSAGDSGLAANTGELFF. CDR3 in DNA: TGTGCCAGCAGCGCTGGGGACAGCGGACTAGCAGCGAACACCGGGGAGCTGTTTTTT.

The chain recombines TRBV5-8 with TRBJ2-2; the match to TRBD2 covers 8 bases. The CDR3 totals 17 residues. With V trimmed by 2 bases and J by 1 base, 7 bases remained unmatched. The germline CDR1 and CDR2 sequences are SGHTS and YDEGEE. In DNA, the CDR3 is TGTGCCAGCAGCTTCGGAGCGGGAGAGCTGAACACCGGGGAGCTGTTTTTT. Protein: CASSFGAGELNTGELFF.

This clonotype has only a few counts. V gene TRBV29-1 combines with J gene TRBJ2-7; D possibly matches TRBD1 or TRBD2 (5 bases each). V was pared by 2 bases and J by 2 bases, with 7 bases between. The CDR3 length is 12 residues. CDR1 SQVTM and CDR2 ANQGSEA come from the germline V gene. CDR3 bases: TGCAGCGTTGAATCGGGGCCCTACGAGCAGTACTTC. It codes for CSVESGPYEQYF.

Comments on this clonotype: Just one base apart from a much larger clone, this may be a read error. The chain joins TRBV28 to TRBJ2-7; no clear D. Germline loops: CDR1 MDHEN, CDR2 SYDVKM. This CDR3 is built from 13 residues. The V end was cut by 6 bases, the J end by 2 bases, with 11 bases between. The CDR3: CASSRDLPYEQYF. CDR3 DNA: TGTGCCAGCAGCCGTGACCTCCCCTACGAGCAGTACTTC.

This sequence joins TRBV5-1 and TRBJ2-7; TRBD1 matches at 9 bases. J lost 2 bases, V lost 1 base, and 7 bases had no gene match. The CDR3 is 16 residues long. Germline V gene sequence: CDR1 SGHRS, CDR2 YFSETQ. The CDR3 nucleotides are TGCGCCAGCAGCTTGACCGGACAGGGGCCCACCTACGAGCAGTACTTC. Translated, it gives CASSLTGQGPTYEQYF. The complete variable domain, with remaining parts taken from reference TRBV5-1 and TRBJ2-7, reads KAGVTQTPRYLIKTRGQQVTLSCSPISGHRSVSWYQQTPGQGLQFLFEYFSETQRNKGNFPGRFSGRQFSNSRSEMNVSTLELGDSALYLCASSLTGQGPTYEQYFGPGTRLTVT.

This clonotype was seen repeatedly, ten times or more. This chain connects TRBV6-6 to TRBJ2-3; TRBD2 matches at 11 bases. The germline V gene has CDR1 MNHNY and CDR2 SVGAGI (reference sequence). The CDR3 consists of 15 residues. V lost 5 bases, J lost 6 bases, and 7 bases stayed unmatched. The CDR3 reads CASSPSGGPADTQYF. The DNA of the CDR3 is TGTGCCAGCAGTCCTAGCGGGGGGCCAGCCGATACGCAGTATTTT.

This chain's CDR3 is CASSLGQVLFF. For the CDR3, the DNA is TGTGCCAGCAGCCTCGGACAGGTACTGTTTTTT. The V call is TRBV7-9, the J call TRBJ1-4, with 7 bases that match TRBD1. V lost 5 bases, J lost 13 bases, and 4 bases stayed unmatched. The germline CDR1 and CDR2 sequences are SEHNR and FQNEAQ (reference sequence). The CDR3 runs to 11 residues. Variable domain in full (rest from reference TRBV7-9 and TRBJ1-4): DTGVSQNPRHKITKRGQNVTFRCDPISEHNRLYWYRQTLGQGPEFLTYFQNEAQLEKSRLLSDRFSAERPKGSFSTLEIQRTEQGDSAMYLCASSLGQVLFFGSGTQLSVL.

In regard to this clonotype: This may come from a read error, since a much larger clone is one base off. The rearrangement joins TRBV12-3 or TRBV12-4 to TRBJ2-3; 10 nucleotides agree with TRBD1. After removal of 6 bases from V and 4 bases from J, the junction contained 7 bases not matched to a gene. The CDR3 spans 15 residues. As DNA, the CDR3 is TGTGCCAGCAGAGGGGACAGGGGAGGCGCAGATACGCAGTATTTT. It encodes CASRGDRGGADTQYF.

The chain combines TRBV4-1 with TRBJ1-2; D not certain. Trimming pared 2 bases from V and 0 bases from J, leaving 10 bases between. The CDR3 contains 15 residues. Germline values: CDR1 MGHRA, CDR2 YSYEKL. The CDR3 DNA is TGCGCCAGCAGCCAAACAGCCGTGACTAACTATGGCTACACCTTC. Encoded protein: CASSQTAVTNYGYTF.